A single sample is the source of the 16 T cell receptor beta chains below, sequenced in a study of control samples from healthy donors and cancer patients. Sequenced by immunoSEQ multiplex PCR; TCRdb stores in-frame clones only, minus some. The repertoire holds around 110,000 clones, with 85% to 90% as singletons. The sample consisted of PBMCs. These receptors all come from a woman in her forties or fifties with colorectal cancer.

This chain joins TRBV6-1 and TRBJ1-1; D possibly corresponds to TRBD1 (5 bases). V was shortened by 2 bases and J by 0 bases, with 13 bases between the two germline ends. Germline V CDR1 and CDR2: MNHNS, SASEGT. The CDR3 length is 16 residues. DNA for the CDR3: TGTGCCAGCAGTGAACGGTTGGGGGACCTGAACACTGAAGCTTTCTTT. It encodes CASSERLGDLNTEAFF.

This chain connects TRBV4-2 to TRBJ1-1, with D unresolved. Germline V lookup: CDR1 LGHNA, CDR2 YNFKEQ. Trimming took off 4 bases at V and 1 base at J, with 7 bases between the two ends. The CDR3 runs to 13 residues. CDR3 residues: CASSLQQNTEAFF. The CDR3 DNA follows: TGTGCCAGCAGCCTTCAGCAGAACACTGAAGCTTTCTTT.

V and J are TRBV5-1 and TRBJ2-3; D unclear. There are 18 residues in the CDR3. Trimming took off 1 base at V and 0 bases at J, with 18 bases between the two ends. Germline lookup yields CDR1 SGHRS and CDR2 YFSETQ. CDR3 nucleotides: TGCGCCAGCAGCTTGACGCCATCACGAGTTGATAGCACAGATACGCAGTATTTT. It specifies CASSLTPSRVDSTDTQYF.

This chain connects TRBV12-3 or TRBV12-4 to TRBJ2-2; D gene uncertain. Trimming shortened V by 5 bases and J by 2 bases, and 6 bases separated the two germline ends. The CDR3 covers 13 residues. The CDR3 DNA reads TGTGCCAGCAGTCAGCGAAACACCGGGGAGCTGTTTTTT. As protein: CASSQRNTGELFF.

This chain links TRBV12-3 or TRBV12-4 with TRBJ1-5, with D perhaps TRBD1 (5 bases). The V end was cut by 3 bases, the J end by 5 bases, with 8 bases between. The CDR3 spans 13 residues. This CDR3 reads CASSLGEDQPQHF. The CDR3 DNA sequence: TGTGCCAGCAGTTTGGGGGAGGATCAGCCCCAGCATTTT.

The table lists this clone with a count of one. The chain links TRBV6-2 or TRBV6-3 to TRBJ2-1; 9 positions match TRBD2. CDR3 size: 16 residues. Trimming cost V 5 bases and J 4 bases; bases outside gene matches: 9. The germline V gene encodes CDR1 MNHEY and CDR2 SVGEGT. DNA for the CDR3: TGTGCCAGCAGTCCCTTATCAGCGGGGGGTTACAATGAGCAGTTCTTC. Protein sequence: CASSPLSAGGYNEQFF.

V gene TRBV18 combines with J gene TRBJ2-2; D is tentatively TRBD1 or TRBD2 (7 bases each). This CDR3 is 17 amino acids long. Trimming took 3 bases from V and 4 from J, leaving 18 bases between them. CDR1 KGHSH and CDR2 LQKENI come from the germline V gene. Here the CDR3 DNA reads TGTGCCAGCTCACCGGGACTATCCGACAGGGCCACCGGGGAGCTGTTTTTT. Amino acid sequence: CASSPGLSDRATGELFF.

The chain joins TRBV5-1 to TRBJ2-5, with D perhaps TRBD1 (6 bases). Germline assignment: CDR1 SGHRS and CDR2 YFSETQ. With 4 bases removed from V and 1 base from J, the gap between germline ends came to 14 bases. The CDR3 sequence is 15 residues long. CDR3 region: CASSLQQGVQETQYF. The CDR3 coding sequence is TGCGCCAGCAGCCTTCAACAGGGAGTCCAAGAGACCCAGTACTTC.

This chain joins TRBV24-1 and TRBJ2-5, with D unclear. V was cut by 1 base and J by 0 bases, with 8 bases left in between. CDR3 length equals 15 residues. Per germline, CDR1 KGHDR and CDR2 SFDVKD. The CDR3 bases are TGTGCCACCAGTGATTTTAGGTGGAACCAAGAGACCCAGTACTTC. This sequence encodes CATSDFRWNQETQYF.

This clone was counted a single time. CDR3 nucleotides: TGTGCCAGCAGCTTACTAGCGGGGGGCCCTCTCAATGAGCAGTTCTTC. It specifies CASSLLAGGPLNEQFF. The genes are TRBV11-2 and TRBJ2-1; 11 bases are shared with TRBD2. The V and J ends lost 2 bases and 6 bases, in that order; junction bases with no gene match: 6. This CDR3 is 16 amino acids long. Germline CDR1 reads SGHAT; CDR2 reads FQNNGV.

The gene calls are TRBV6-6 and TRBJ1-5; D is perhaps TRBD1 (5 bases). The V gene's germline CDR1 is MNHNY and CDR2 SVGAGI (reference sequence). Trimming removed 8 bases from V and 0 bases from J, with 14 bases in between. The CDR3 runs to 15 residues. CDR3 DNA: TGTGCCAGCGCGTCCGGGACTTATAGCAATCAGCCCCAGCATTTT. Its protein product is CASASGTYSNQPQHF.

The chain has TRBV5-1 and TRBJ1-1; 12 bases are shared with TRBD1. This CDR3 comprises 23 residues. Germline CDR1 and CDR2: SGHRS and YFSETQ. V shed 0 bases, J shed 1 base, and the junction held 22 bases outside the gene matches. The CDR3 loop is CASSLVLGKLNRDRGLRNTEAFF. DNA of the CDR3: TGCGCCAGCAGCTTGGTGTTGGGGAAGCTTAACCGGGACAGGGGGCTAAGGAACACTGAAGCTTTCTTT.

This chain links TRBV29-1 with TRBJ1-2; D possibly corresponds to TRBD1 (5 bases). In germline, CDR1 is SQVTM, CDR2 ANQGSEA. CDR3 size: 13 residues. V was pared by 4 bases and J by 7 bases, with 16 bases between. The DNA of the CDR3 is TGCAGCGTTGTGGGGACCGGCTCCGGTGGCTACACCTTC. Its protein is CSVVGTGSGGYTF.

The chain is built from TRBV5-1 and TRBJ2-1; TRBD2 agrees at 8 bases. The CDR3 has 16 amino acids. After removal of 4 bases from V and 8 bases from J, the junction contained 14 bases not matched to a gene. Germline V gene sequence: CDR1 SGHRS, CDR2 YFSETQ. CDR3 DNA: TGCGCCAGCAGCCCTGCGGGAGGTAGTATGGGTGATGAGCAGTTCTTC. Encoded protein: CASSPAGGSMGDEQFF.

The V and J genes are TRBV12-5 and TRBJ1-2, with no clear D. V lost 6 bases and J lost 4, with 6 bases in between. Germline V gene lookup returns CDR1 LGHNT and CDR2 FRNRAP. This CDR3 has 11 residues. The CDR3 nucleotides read TGTGCTAGTGGGTACGGCTATGGCTACACCTTC. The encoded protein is CASGYGYGYTF.

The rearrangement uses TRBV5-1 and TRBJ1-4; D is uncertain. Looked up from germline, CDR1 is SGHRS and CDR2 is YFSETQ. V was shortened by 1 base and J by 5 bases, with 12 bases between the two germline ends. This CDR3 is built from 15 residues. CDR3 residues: CASSLRASQNEKLFF. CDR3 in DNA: TGCGCCAGCAGCTTGAGGGCCAGCCAGAATGAAAAACTGTTTTTT.